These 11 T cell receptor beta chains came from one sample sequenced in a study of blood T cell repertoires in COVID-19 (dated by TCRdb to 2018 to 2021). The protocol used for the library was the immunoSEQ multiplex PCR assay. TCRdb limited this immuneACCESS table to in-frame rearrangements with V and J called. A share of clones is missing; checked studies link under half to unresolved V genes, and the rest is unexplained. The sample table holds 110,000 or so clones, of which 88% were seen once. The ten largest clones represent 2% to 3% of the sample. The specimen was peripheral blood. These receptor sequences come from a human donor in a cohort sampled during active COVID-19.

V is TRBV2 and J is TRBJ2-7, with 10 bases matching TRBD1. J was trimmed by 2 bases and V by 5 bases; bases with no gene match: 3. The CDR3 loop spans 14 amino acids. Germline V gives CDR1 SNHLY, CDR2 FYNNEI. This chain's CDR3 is CASSSGTGAYEQYF. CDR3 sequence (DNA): TGTGCCAGCAGTTCCGGGACAGGGGCCTACGAGCAGTACTTC.

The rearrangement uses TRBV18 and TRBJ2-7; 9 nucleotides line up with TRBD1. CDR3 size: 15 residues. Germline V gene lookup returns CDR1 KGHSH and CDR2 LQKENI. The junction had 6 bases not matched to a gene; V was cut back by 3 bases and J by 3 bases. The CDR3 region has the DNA TGTGCCAGCTCACCCTCCGGGACAGGGCGCTACGAGCAGTACTTC. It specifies CASSPSGTGRYEQYF.

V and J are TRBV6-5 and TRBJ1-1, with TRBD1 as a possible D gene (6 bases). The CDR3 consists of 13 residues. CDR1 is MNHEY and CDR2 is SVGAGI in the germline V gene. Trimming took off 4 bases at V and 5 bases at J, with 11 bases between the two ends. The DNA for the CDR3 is TGTGCCAGCAGTTCCCCACAGGGTACTGAAGCTTTCTTT. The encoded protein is CASSSPQGTEAFF.

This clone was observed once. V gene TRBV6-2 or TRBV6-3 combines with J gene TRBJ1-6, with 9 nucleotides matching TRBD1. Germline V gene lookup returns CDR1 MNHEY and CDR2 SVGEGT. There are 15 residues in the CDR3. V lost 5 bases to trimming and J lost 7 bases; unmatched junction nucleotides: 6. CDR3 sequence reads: CASSRLGQGNSPLHF. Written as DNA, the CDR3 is TGTGCCAGCAGTCGATTGGGACAGGGCAATTCACCCCTCCACTTT.

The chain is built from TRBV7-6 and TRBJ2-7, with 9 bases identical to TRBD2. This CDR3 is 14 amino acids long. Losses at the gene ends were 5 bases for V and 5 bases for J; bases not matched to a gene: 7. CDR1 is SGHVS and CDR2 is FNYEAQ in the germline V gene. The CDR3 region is CASSLIAGANEQYF. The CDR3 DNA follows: TGTGCCAGCAGCCTCATAGCGGGAGCAAACGAGCAGTACTTC.

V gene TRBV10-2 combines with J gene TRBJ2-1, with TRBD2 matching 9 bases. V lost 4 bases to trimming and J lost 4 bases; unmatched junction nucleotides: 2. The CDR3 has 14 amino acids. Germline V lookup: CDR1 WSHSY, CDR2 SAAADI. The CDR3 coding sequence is TGCGCCAGCAGTGGACTAGCGGTTTACAATGAGCAGTTCTTC. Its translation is CASSGLAVYNEQFF.

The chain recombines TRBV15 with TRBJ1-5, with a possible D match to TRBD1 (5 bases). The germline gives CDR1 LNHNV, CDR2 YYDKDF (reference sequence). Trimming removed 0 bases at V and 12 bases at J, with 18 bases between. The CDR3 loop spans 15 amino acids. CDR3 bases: TGTGCCACCAGCAGAGAATTCGGACGACAGTGGCTCCAGCATTTT. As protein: CATSREFGRQWLQHF.

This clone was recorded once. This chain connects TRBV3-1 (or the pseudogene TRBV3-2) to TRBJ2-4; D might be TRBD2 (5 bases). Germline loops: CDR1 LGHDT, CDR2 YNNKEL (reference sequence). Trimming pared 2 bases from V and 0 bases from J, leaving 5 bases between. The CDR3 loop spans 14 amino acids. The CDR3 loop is CASSQRGAKNIQYF. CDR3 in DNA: TGTGCCAGCAGCCAACGGGGAGCCAAAAACATTCAGTACTTC.

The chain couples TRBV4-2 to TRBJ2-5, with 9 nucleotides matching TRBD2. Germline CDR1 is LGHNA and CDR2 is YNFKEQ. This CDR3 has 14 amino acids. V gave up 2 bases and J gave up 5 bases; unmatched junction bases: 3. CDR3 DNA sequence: TGTGCCAGCAGCCAAAGACTAGCGGCGGAGACCCAGTACTTC. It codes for CASSQRLAAETQYF.

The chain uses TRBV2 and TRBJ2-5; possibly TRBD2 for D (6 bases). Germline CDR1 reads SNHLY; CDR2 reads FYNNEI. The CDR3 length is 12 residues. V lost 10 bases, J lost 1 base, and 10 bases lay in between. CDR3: CAIGTLQETQYF. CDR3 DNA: TGTGCCATCGGGACTCTCCAAGAGACCCAGTACTTC.

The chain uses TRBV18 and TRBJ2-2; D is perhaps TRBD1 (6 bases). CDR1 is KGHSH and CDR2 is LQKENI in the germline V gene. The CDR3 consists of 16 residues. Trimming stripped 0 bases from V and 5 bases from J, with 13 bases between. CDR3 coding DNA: TGTGCCAGCTCACCACCGAACAGGGCAAGGACCGGGGAGCTGTTTTTT. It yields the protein CASSPPNRARTGELFF.